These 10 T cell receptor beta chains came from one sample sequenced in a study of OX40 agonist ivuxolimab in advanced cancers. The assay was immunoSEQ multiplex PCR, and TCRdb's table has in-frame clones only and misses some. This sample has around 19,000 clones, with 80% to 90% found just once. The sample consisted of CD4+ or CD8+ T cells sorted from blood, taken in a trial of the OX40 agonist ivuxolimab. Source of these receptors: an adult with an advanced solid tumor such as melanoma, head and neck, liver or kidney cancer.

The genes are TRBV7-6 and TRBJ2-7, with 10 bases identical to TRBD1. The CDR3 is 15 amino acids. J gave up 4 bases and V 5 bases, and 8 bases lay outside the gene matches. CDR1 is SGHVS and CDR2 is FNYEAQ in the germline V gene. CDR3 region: CASSPLTGGGYEQYF. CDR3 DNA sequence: TGTGCCAGCAGCCCCCTGACAGGGGGCGGATACGAGCAGTACTTC.

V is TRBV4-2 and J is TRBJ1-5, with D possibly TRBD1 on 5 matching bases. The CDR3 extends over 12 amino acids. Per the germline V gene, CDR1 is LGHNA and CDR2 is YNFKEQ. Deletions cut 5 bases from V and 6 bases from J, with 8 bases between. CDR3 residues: CASSLQGQPQHF. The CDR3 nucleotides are TGTGCCAGCAGCTTGCAGGGTCAGCCCCAGCATTTT.

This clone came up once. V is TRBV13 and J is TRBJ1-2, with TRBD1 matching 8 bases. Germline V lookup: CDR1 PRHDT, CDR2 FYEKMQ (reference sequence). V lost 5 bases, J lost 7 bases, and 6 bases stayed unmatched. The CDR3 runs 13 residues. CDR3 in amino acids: CASSPGQVFGYTF. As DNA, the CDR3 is TGTGCCAGCAGCCCGGGACAGGTCTTTGGCTACACCTTC.

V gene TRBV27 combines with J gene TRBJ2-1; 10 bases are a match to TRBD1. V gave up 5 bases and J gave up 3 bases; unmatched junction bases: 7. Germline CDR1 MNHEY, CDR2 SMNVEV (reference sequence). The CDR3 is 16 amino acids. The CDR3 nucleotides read TGTGCCAGCAGTATCCGGGACAGGGGATTCTACAATGAGCAGTTCTTC. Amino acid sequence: CASSIRDRGFYNEQFF.

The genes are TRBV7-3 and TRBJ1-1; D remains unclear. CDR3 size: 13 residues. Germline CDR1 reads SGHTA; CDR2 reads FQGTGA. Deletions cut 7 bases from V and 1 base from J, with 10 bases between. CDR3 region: CASKTRGNTEAFF. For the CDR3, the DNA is TGTGCCAGCAAAACCCGGGGGAACACTGAAGCTTTCTTT.

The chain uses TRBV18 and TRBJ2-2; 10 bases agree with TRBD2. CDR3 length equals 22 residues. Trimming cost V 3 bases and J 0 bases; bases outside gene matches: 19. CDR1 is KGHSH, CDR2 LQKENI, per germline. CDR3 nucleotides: TGTGCCAGCTCACCGCAGCTCACCACTCTAGCGGGGGCCTTTACGAACACCGGGGAGCTGTTTTTT. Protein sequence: CASSPQLTTLAGAFTNTGELFF.

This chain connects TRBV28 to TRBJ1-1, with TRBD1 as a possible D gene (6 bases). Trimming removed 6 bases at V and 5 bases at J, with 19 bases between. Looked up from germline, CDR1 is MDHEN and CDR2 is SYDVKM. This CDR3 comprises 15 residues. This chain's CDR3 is CASRHNRAVRTEAFF. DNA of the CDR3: TGTGCCAGCAGACATAACAGGGCTGTTCGGACTGAAGCTTTCTTT.

The chain's CDR3 is CASSDQGYQPQHF. CDR3 nucleotides: TGTGCCAGCAGTGATCAGGGGTATCAGCCCCAGCATTTT. The chain recombines TRBV25-1 with TRBJ1-5; D is perhaps TRBD1 (6 bases). Germline CDR1 is MGHDK and CDR2 is SYGVNS. The V gene lost 3 bases and the J gene lost 5 bases, with 8 bases spanning the gap. The CDR3 has 13 amino acids.

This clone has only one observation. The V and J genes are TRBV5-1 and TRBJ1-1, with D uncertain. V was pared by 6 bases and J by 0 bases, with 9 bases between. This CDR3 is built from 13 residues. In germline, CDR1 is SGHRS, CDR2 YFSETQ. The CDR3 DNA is TGCGCCAGCACTGACCCAATGAACACTGAAGCTTTCTTT. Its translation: CASTDPMNTEAFF.

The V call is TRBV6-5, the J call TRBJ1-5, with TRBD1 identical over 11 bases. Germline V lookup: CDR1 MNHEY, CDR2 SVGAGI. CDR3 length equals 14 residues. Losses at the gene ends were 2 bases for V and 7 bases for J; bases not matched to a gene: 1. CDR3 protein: CASSYGTGGQPQHF. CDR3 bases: TGTGCCAGCAGTTACGGGACAGGGGGACAGCCCCAGCATTTT.